Listed here is a single T cell receptor beta chain. Its antigen is not identified. V lost 2 bases, J lost 8 bases, and 15 bases lay in between. The CDR3 loop spans 15 amino acids. CDR1 MGHRA and CDR2 YSYEKL come from the germline V gene. TCRdb's table, derived via immunoSEQ multiplex PCR, lists solely in-frame clones and lacks some. The sample consists of more than 65,000 clones, 84% of them appearing once. This sample is drawn from a study of OX40 agonist ivuxolimab in advanced cancers. For the study at large: Age averaged 60 years (range roughly 23 to 80), and approximately 80% were male.

Study observations and caveats: At doses 0.1 to 3.0 mg/kg, CD4+ and CD8+ clones expanded.

Sampling times: baseline, cycle 4 day 1, cycle 7 day 1. V gene TRBV4-1 combines with J gene TRBJ1-4, with D unresolved. The receptor was isolated from an adult with an advanced solid tumor such as melanoma, head and neck, liver or kidney cancer. This specimen was CD4+ or CD8+ T cells sorted from blood, taken in a trial of the OX40 agonist ivuxolimab. The CDR3 DNA is TGCGCCAGCAGCCAATCTCGGGAGCCTGGGGAAAAACTGTTTTTT. It is translated as CASSQSREPGEKLFF.